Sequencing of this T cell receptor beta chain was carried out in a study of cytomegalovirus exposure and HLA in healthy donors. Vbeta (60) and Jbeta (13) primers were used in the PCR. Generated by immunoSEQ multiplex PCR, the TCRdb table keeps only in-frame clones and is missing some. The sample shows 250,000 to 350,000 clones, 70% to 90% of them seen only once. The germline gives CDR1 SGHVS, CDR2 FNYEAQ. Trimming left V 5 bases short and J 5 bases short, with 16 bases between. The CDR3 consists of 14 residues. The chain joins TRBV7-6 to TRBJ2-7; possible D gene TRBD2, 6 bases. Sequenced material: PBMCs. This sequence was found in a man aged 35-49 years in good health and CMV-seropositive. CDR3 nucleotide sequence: TGTGCCAGCAGCGTGGGACTGGAGGAGGACGAGCAGTACTTC. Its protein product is CASSVGLEEDEQYF.